A single sample is the source of the 2 T cell receptor beta chains below, sequenced in a study of blood T cells in healthy people across ages. Primers used in a second PCR of about 6 to 11 cycles were a sample-barcoded 5' primer and a J-beta primer mix. TCRdb recomputed calls from the 5' RACE reads with MiXCR, one row per CDR3 protein. This table has 1.5 million to 1.8 million distinct CDR3 sequences, approximately 39% appearing once. Sequencing used blood. These receptors all come from a woman between 18 and 30 years old in good health.

Remarks on this clonotype: Its ends do not fully match the called genes, so a read error is possible. CDR3 coding DNA: TGTGCCTGCAGTCGCCGTCCCGACAGAGACGATTATGGCTACACCTTC. Translating gives CACSRRPDRDDYGYTF. The chain recombines TRBV6-5 with TRBJ1-2; D might be TRBD1 (5 bases). Germline V CDR1 and CDR2: MNHEY, SVGAGI. The CDR3 runs to 16 residues.

The chain has TRBV24-1 and TRBJ1-2; unclear D gene. CDR3 length equals 9 residues. V was trimmed by 11 bases and J by 6 bases, leaving 6 bases between them. Germline CDR1 and CDR2: KGHDR and SFDVKD. This CDR3 reads CARDDGYTF. CDR3 in DNA: TGTGCCAGGGATGATGGCTACACCTTC.